A selection of T cell receptor beta chains follows, all from one sample in a study of molecular identifiers for immune sequencing clone quantification. TCRdb called the PCR reads again in MiXCR, with one record for every CDR3 protein. The sample contains about 640,000 distinct CDR3 sequences, just under 20% of which appear only once. Sequenced sample: naive CD8+ T cells from blood, with Jurkat cell RNA spiked in. The receptors come from a human donor in good health. Some libraries in this study had Jurkat cell RNA spiked in. The conserved cysteine and the conserved F or W are not part of the CDR3 here.

V gene: TRBV15; J gene: TRBJ2-7; CDR3 protein: ATSRERYPPEQY
V gene: TRBV12-5; J gene: TRBJ2-5; CDR3 protein: ASGLGGELAQY
V gene: TRBV19; J gene: TRBJ1-1; CDR3 protein: ASSIGQGSGDTEAF
V gene: TRBV24-1; J gene: TRBJ1-5; CDR3 protein: ATSDLSTENQPQH
V gene: TRBV19; J gene: TRBJ2-3; CDR3 protein: ASSYLSGSGVDTQY
V gene: TRBV20-1; J gene: TRBJ2-3; CDR3 protein: SAPTSGPLCTDTQY
V gene: TRBV28; J gene: TRBJ2-7; CDR3 protein: ASSSPGTSGSGGSYEQH
V gene: TRBV6-2/TRBV6-3; J gene: TRBJ2-3; CDR3 protein: ASSGRLTDTQY
V gene: TRBV19; J gene: TRBJ1-1; CDR3 protein: ASRIQPNTEAF
V gene: TRBV4-3; J gene: TRBJ1-5; CDR3 protein: ASSPGGSQPQH
V gene: TRBV27; J gene: TRBJ2-7; CDR3 protein: ASSYRVSYEQY
V gene: TRBV29-1; J gene: TRBJ2-3; CDR3 protein: SSDSDTDTQY
V gene: TRBV27; J gene: TRBJ2-3; CDR3 protein: ASSPRTDTQC
V gene: TRBV11-2; J gene: TRBJ2-1; CDR3 protein: ASSSSGLANYNEQF
V gene: TRBV28; J gene: TRBJ2-7; CDR3 protein: ASSLGQGYDEQY
V gene: TRBV6-5; J gene: TRBJ2-1; CDR3 protein: ASSSAEGSGGNLPGEQF
V gene: TRBV5-1; J gene: TRBJ2-5; CDR3 protein: ASSLVLWETQY
V gene: TRBV7-9; J gene: TRBJ1-1; CDR3 protein: ASGLVGPAEAF
V gene: TRBV5-5; J gene: TRBJ1-5; CDR3 protein: ASSPGTARGNQPQH
V gene: TRBV6-5; J gene: TRBJ2-7; CDR3 protein: ASSYSQGYEQH
V gene: TRBV4-1; J gene: TRBJ2-5; CDR3 protein: ASSQEVGQGQETQY
V gene: TRBV5-4; J gene: TRBJ2-7; CDR3 protein: ASSMGGVEFEQY
V gene: TRBV7-9; J gene: TRBJ2-7; CDR3 protein: ASSSLSWEQY
V gene: TRBV29-1; J gene: TRBJ2-2; CDR3 protein: SAVGQGPVGELF
V gene: TRBV7-9; J gene: TRBJ1-2; CDR3 protein: ASSLARDAKNCGYT
V gene: TRBV4-3; J gene: TRBJ2-6; CDR3 protein: ASSQGGTGIANVLT
V gene: TRBV2; J gene: TRBJ1-1; CDR3 protein: ASSEVSVNTEAF
V gene: TRBV4-1; J gene: TRBJ2-1; CDR3 protein: ASSQDAGGYNEQS
V gene: TRBV11-3; J gene: TRBJ2-1; CDR3 protein: ASSLDGLASYNEQF